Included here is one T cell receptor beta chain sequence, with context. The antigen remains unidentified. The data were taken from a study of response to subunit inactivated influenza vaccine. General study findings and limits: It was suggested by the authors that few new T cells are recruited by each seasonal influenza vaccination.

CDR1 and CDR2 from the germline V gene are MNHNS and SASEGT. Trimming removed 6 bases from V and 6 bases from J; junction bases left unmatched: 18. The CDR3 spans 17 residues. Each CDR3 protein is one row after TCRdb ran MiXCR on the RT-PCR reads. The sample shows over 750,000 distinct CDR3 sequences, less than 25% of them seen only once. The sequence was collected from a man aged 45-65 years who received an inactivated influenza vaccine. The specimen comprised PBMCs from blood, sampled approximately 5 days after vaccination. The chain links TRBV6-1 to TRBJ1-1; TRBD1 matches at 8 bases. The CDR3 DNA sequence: TGTGCCAGCAGACGCGATGCTGGGACAGGCCGAATATCTGAAGCTTTCTTT. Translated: CASRRDAGTGRISEAFF.